These 18 T cell receptor beta chains originate from one sample sequenced in a study of shared clonotypes between healthy human individuals. Measured with immunoSEQ multiplex PCR; TCRdb has only the in-frame clones, and not every one. The table includes 1.4 million or so clones, approximately 98.5% detected once. What was sequenced was naive CD4+ T cells sorted from blood. The subset here: CD45RA+ positively selected. These receptor sequences come from a man in his thirties or forties in good health.

This clone was counted a single time. Other nucleotide sequences from this sample produce the same CDR3. V is TRBV11-2 and J is TRBJ1-3, with unresolved D. Looked up from germline, CDR1 is SGHAT and CDR2 is FQNNGV. V was clipped by 1 base and J by 4 bases, with 2 bases between them. There are 12 residues in the CDR3. The CDR3 spells CASSLVGNTIYF. For the CDR3, the DNA is TGTGCCAGCAGCTTAGTCGGAAACACCATATATTTT.

This chain links TRBV28 with TRBJ1-3; 7 positions agree with TRBD1. The CDR3 runs to 14 residues. The J segment lost 6 bases and the V segment lost 8 bases, leaving 10 bases of the junction unmatched. The germline V gene has CDR1 MDHEN and CDR2 SYDVKM. CDR3 DNA: TGTGCCAGCGGTCTCTCCAGGGGGGTAAACACCATATATTTT. It yields the protein CASGLSRGVNTIYF.

V usage is TRBV27 and J usage is TRBJ2-3, with 9 bases aligning to TRBD1. CDR3 length: 16 amino acids. CDR1 is MNHEY and CDR2 is SMNVEV in the germline V gene (reference sequence). The trim removed 8 bases at V and 4 bases at J, leaving 13 bases unmatched. As DNA, the CDR3 is TGTGCCAGCGGGCAAGGTCCGGGACAGGGTGCAGATACGCAGTATTTT. Translation gives CASGQGPGQGADTQYF.

The chain combines TRBV5-1 with TRBJ2-7, with 10 bases identical to TRBD1. CDR1 and CDR2 from the germline V gene are SGHRS and YFSETQ. V trimming: 3 bases; J trimming: 3 bases; junction bases outside the gene matches: 9. The CDR3 consists of 16 residues. The CDR3 region is CASSSLPGQGIYEQYF. The CDR3 DNA reads TGCGCCAGCAGCTCACTCCCGGGACAGGGGATCTACGAGCAGTACTTC.

The DNA for the CDR3 is TGTGCCAGCGGACTAGCGGGTACCTACAATGAGCAGTTCTTC. Translated, it gives CASGLAGTYNEQFF. The chain uses TRBV10-3 and TRBJ2-1; TRBD2 matches at 11 bases. The CDR3 totals 14 residues. CDR1 and CDR2 from the germline V gene are ENHRY and SYGVKD. V shed 10 bases, J shed 2 bases, and the junction held 4 bases outside the gene matches.

The chain recombines TRBV15 with TRBJ2-7; TRBD2 aligns across 9 bases. Germline V lookup: CDR1 LNHNV, CDR2 YYDKDF (reference sequence). The CDR3 has 15 amino acids. The trim removed 2 bases at V and 6 bases at J, leaving 8 bases unmatched. CDR3 residues: CATSRRSGGRGEQYF. The CDR3 DNA reads TGTGCCACCAGCAGACGTAGCGGGGGAAGGGGCGAGCAGTACTTC.

This chain connects TRBV4-1 to TRBJ2-3; 10 positions match TRBD2. The CDR3 extends over 16 amino acids. Germline values: CDR1 MGHRA, CDR2 YSYEKL. Unmatched junction bases numbered 5, after V lost 1 base and J lost 4 bases. The CDR3: CASSQVSGRSSDTQYF. The CDR3 coding sequence is TGCGCCAGCAGCCAAGTTAGCGGGAGGTCATCAGATACGCAGTATTTT.

The chain combines TRBV6-5 with TRBJ2-3; D not certain. CDR3 size: 14 residues. Germline lookup yields CDR1 MNHEY and CDR2 SVGAGI. Trimming removed 6 bases from V and 2 bases from J, with 12 bases in between. In DNA form, the CDR3 reads TGTGCCAGCAGGCGGCTCGAGGCCACAGATACGCAGTATTTT. It yields the protein CASRRLEATDTQYF.

This chain links TRBV11-2 with TRBJ2-7, with 13 positions matching TRBD2. This CDR3 spans 16 amino acids. CDR1 is SGHAT, CDR2 FQNNGV, per germline. The ends lost 4 bases at V and 4 bases at J; junction bases unmatched: 7. CDR3 sequence: CASSSGTSGISYEQYF. DNA of the CDR3: TGTGCCAGCAGCTCCGGGACTAGCGGGATTTCTTACGAGCAGTACTTC. Full variable domain (remainder filled in from reference TRBV11-2 and TRBJ2-7): EAGVAQSPRYKIIEKRQSVAFWCNPISGHATLYWYQQILGQGPKLLIQFQNNGVVDDSQLPKDRFSAERLKGVDSTLKIQPAKLEDSAVYLCASSSGTSGISYEQYFGPGTRLTVT.

V and J are TRBV9 and TRBJ2-1, with TRBD2 identical over 9 bases. The V gene end was trimmed by 5 bases and the J gene end by 2 bases; junction bases not matched to a gene: 8. This CDR3 is built from 16 residues. CDR1 is SGDLS, CDR2 YYNGEE, per germline. CDR3 in amino acids: CASSLSGSYPYNEQFF. The CDR3, as DNA: TGTGCCAGCAGTCTTAGCGGGAGTTATCCCTACAATGAGCAGTTCTTC.

This clone showed up just once. The chain has TRBV7-2 and TRBJ1-2; a weak D match, TRBD1 (6 bases). Trimming stripped 9 bases from V and 2 bases from J, with 19 bases between. The CDR3 length is 15 residues. Germline V gene data show CDR1 as SGHTA and CDR2 as FQGNSA. The CDR3, as DNA: TGTGCCAGGAAGACACAGGGCGCACTAAACTATGGCTACACCTTC. It yields the protein CARKTQGALNYGYTF.

This chain links TRBV29-1 with TRBJ1-1, with D unresolved. CDR3 length equals 12 residues. Germline V gene lookup returns CDR1 SQVTM and CDR2 ANQGSEA. With 4 bases removed from V and 1 base from J, the gap between germline ends came to 7 bases. This chain's CDR3 is CSVGRRNTEAFF. The DNA of the CDR3 is TGCAGCGTTGGACGTCGGAACACTGAAGCTTTCTTT.

This clone came up once. The chain is built from TRBV18 and TRBJ2-7, with D uncertain. Germline V lookup: CDR1 KGHSH, CDR2 LQKENI. CDR3 size: 18 residues. V was cut by 1 base and J by 0 bases, with 19 bases left in between. CDR3 sequence reads: CASSPLKVEGTSSYEQYF. The CDR3 coding sequence is TGTGCCAGCTCACCACTTAAAGTGGAAGGAACGAGCTCCTACGAGCAGTACTTC. The whole variable domain, filled in from reference TRBV18 and TRBJ2-7, reads NAGVMQNPRHLVRRRGQEARLRCSPMKGHSHVYWYRQLPEEGLKFMVYLQKENIIDESGMPKERFSAEFPKEGPSILRIQQVVRGDSAAYFCASSPLKVEGTSSYEQYFGPGTRLTVT.

The chain has TRBV9 and TRBJ1-2; possibly TRBD1 for D (5 bases). The CDR3 has 15 amino acids. The ends were cut back, 0 bases at V and 4 bases at J, with 13 bases in the middle. Germline V gives CDR1 SGDLS, CDR2 YYNGEE. In nucleotides, the CDR3 is TGTGCCAGCAGCGTAGCGGGGAGGGGTGGCTATGGCTACACCTTC. Its protein is CASSVAGRGGYGYTF. Combining the CDR3 with reference TRBV9 and TRBJ1-2 gives the whole variable domain DSGVTQTPKHLITATGQRVTLRCSPRSGDLSVYWYQQSLDQGLQFLIQYYNGEERAKGNILERFSAQQFPDLHSELNLSSLELGDSALYFCASSVAGRGGYGYTFGSGTRLTVV.

The rearrangement uses TRBV7-9 and TRBJ2-3; 10 positions match TRBD1. CDR1 is SEHNR and CDR2 is FQNEAQ in the germline V gene (reference sequence). The junction had 7 bases not matched to a gene; V was cut back by 1 base and J by 6 bases. The CDR3 runs to 16 residues. DNA for the CDR3: TGTGCCAGCAGCTTAGTATTTGGACAGGGGGAGGATACGCAGTATTTT. It specifies CASSLVFGQGEDTQYF.

The CDR3 region has the DNA TGTGCCAGCAGAGCCCACAATGAGCAGTTCTTC. Translation gives CASRAHNEQFF. This sequence joins TRBV6-5 and TRBJ2-1; D is undetermined. Germline V gene data show CDR1 as MNHEY and CDR2 as SVGAGI. V was clipped by 6 bases and J by 5 bases, with 5 bases between them. CDR3 length equals 11 residues.

This chain links TRBV2 with TRBJ1-1; D gene ambiguous. Germline lookup yields CDR1 SNHLY and CDR2 FYNNEI. V shed 0 bases and J shed 3 bases, with 11 bases lying between them. The CDR3 sequence is 15 residues long. The CDR3 DNA sequence: TGTGCCAGCAGTGAAGCGCTGAAATATTACACTGAAGCTTTCTTT. Translation: CASSEALKYYTEAFF.

This clone was observed a single time. The J gene is TRBJ1-2, the V gene TRBV5-1; TRBD1 might be the D (6 bases). Germline V gene sequence: CDR1 SGHRS, CDR2 YFSETQ. This CDR3 contains 15 residues. Trimming cost V 4 bases and J 8 bases, with 21 bases left between them. The CDR3 coding sequence is TGCGCCAGCAGCCTCCTTCTTGGGGACACTATGGGCTACACCTTC. Translated, it gives CASSLLLGDTMGYTF.